The 18 T cell receptor beta chains reported below all come from one sample, sequenced in a study of early T cells in non-severe SARS-CoV-2 infection. TCRdb reanalysed the 5' RACE reads using MiXCR and keeps one entry per CDR3 protein. This sample has some 55,000 distinct CDR3 sequences, with 9.5% to 15% found just once. The starting material was whole blood, obtained at baseline. Every receptor here comes from an adult who was a healthcare worker with PCR-confirmed SARS-CoV-2 infection or an uninfected control (not recorded which).

This clonotype was seen at least ten times. This rearrangement joins TRBV19 to TRBJ2-5; D uncertain. Trimming took 6 bases from V and 2 from J, leaving 16 bases between them. The CDR3 is 15 amino acids. Germline CDR1 reads LNHDA; CDR2 reads SQIVND (reference sequence). The CDR3 DNA sequence: TGTGCCAGTAGCCGCGATGGGCAGCTTCAAGAGACCCAGTACTTC. It yields the protein CASSRDGQLQETQYF.

This clonotype came up a few times. The rearrangement links TRBV2 to TRBJ1-5, with D unclear. The length of the CDR3 is 12 residues. Deletions cut 0 bases from V and 7 bases from J, with 4 bases between. The germline V gene encodes CDR1 SNHLY and CDR2 FYNNEI. The CDR3 DNA sequence: TGTGCCAGCAGTGAAGCGCCACAGCCCCAGCATTTT. Protein sequence: CASSEAPQPQHF.

The genes are TRBV28 and TRBJ2-7; D unclear. V lost 3 bases to trimming and J lost 3 bases, with 12 bases between them. This CDR3 is built from 14 residues. The germline CDR1 and CDR2 sequences are MDHEN and SYDVKM. The CDR3 protein is CASSFPGFFYEQYF. Here the CDR3 DNA reads TGTGCCAGCAGTTTTCCCGGGTTTTTCTACGAGCAGTACTTC.

The table lists this clonotype with a count of one. The J gene is TRBJ2-5, the V gene TRBV6-6; D is undetermined. Trimming took 0 bases from V and 1 from J, leaving 6 bases between them. This CDR3 is 14 amino acids long. Germline V gives CDR1 MNHNY, CDR2 SVGAGI (reference sequence). The CDR3 coding sequence is TGTGCCAGCAGTTACTCCGGGCTCCAAGAGACCCAGTACTTC. It yields the protein CASSYSGLQETQYF.

This clonotype was counted between two and nine times. The CDR3 sequence: CASSLDGTVTTYEQYF. The CDR3 region has the DNA TGCGCCAGCAGCTTGGATGGGACAGTGACTACCTACGAGCAGTACTTC. The chain employs TRBV5-1 and TRBJ2-7; TRBD1 agrees at 7 bases. The CDR3 is 16 residues long. V dropped 0 bases and J dropped 2; count of bases not matched to a gene: 8. Germline V CDR1 and CDR2: SGHRS, YFSETQ.

This clonotype has more than one count but fewer than ten. The chain employs TRBV12-3 or TRBV12-4 and TRBJ1-1; no clear D gene. The CDR3 covers 14 residues. Deletions cut 6 bases from V and 0 bases from J, with 11 bases between. The CDR3 loop is CASRGRRLNTEAFF. Written as DNA, the CDR3 is TGTGCCAGCAGGGGCAGACGGCTGAACACTGAAGCTTTCTTT.

This clonotype has ten or more counts. The gene calls are TRBV10-2 and TRBJ2-1; 10 nucleotides line up with TRBD2. CDR1 is WSHSY, CDR2 SAAADI, per germline. CDR3 size: 17 residues. V was clipped by 6 bases and J by 1 base; unmatched bases: 9. In nucleotides, the CDR3 is TGCGCCAGCAGCAACCCGAGCGGGAGGGCGTCCTACAATGAGCAGTTCTTC. Its protein is CASSNPSGRASYNEQFF.

The chain carries TRBV7-6 and TRBJ2-6; D is tentatively TRBD1 or TRBD2 (7 bases each). CDR1 SGHVS and CDR2 FNYEAQ come from the germline V gene. The CDR3 spans 18 residues. The V gene lost 5 bases and the J gene lost 0 bases, with 17 bases spanning the gap. The CDR3 protein is CASSPGGEQLSGANVLTF. DNA for the CDR3: TGTGCCAGCAGCCCAGGGGGGGAACAACTCTCTGGGGCCAACGTCCTGACTTTC.

In this sample, this clonotype turned up many times. The chain combines TRBV18 with TRBJ2-7, with D possibly TRBD2 on 5 matching bases. Germline CDR1 is KGHSH and CDR2 is LQKENI. V was trimmed by 4 bases and J by 12 bases, leaving 19 bases between them. CDR3 length: 13 amino acids. This chain's CDR3 is CASSLTSYGESYF. The CDR3 DNA reads as TGTGCCAGCTCACTTACGTCATACGGGGAGTCGTACTTC.

This clonotype occurred many times. The chain recombines TRBV6-6 with TRBJ2-7; 11 bases are a match to TRBD1. The CDR3 runs 15 residues. CDR1 MNHNY and CDR2 SVGAGI come from the germline V gene (reference sequence). Unmatched junction bases numbered 8, after V lost 6 bases and J lost 4 bases. The CDR3: CASRTGTGGFYEQYF. DNA of the CDR3: TGTGCCAGCAGAACCGGGACAGGGGGATTTTACGAGCAGTACTTC.

The rearrangement joins TRBV7-2 to TRBJ2-5; D might be TRBD1 (6 bases). Trimming stripped 4 bases from V and 6 bases from J, with 21 bases between. The CDR3 has 16 residues. Per the germline V gene, CDR1 is SGHTA and CDR2 is FQGNSA. CDR3 amino acids: CASSYPGTRDEKTQYF. In nucleotides, the CDR3 is TGTGCCAGCAGCTATCCCGGGACACGAGATGAGAAGACCCAGTACTTC.

This clonotype was seen a handful of times. The rearrangement uses TRBV4-2 and TRBJ2-7; 10 positions agree with TRBD2. Germline V gene sequence: CDR1 LGHNA, CDR2 YNFKEQ. Trimming took 0 bases from V and 7 from J; bases not matched to a gene: 15. The CDR3 is 18 residues long. The CDR3 DNA sequence: TGTGCCAGCAGCCAAGAGGCCGGGGGGCTAGCGGGAGTCGGTGAGCAGTACTTC. This translates into CASSQEAGGLAGVGEQYF.

This clonotype appeared many times. The V call is TRBV7-9, the J call TRBJ2-7; D gene ambiguous. Germline CDR1 reads SEHNR; CDR2 reads FQNEAQ (reference sequence). The CDR3 totals 12 residues. The V end was cut by 5 bases, the J end by 3 bases, with 8 bases between. CDR3 in DNA: TGTGCCAGCAGCCTCCTCCTCTACGAGCAGTACTTC. Amino acid sequence: CASSLLLYEQYF.

This clonotype was detected only a few times. The chain is built from TRBV9 and TRBJ1-6, with D unresolved. This CDR3 is built from 14 residues. The ends were cut back, 0 bases at V and 14 bases at J, with 15 bases in the middle. In germline, CDR1 is SGDLS, CDR2 YYNGEE. DNA for the CDR3: TGTGCCAGCAGCGTAGGGGTCCCCGTTGTAACCCTCCACTTT. Protein: CASSVGVPVVTLHF.

The chain employs TRBV23-1 and TRBJ2-4; D call uncertain. TRBV23-1 carries the ORF label, with uncertain function. The CDR3 is 13 residues long. V dropped 7 bases and J dropped 0 bases, with 7 bases sitting between them. CDR3 amino acids: CASNGRAKNIQYF. CDR3 nucleotides: TGCGCCAGCAATGGCCGAGCCAAAAACATTCAGTACTTC.

This clonotype was seen a handful of times. The V gene is TRBV6-4, the J gene TRBJ2-3; 9 positions match TRBD2. With V trimmed by 3 bases and J by 2 bases, 6 bases remained unmatched. The CDR3 is 16 residues long. Germline V lookup: CDR1 MRHNA, CDR2 SNTAGT. The CDR3 bases are TGTGCCAGCAGTGATTCGGCTAGCGGGACCACAGATACGCAGTATTTT. Encoded protein: CASSDSASGTTDTQYF.

This clonotype has only a few counts. The rearrangement links TRBV28 to TRBJ1-6; D uncertain. Trimming cost V 6 bases and J 1 base, with 7 bases left between them. The CDR3 loop spans 14 amino acids. CDR1 MDHEN and CDR2 SYDVKM come from the germline V gene. The CDR3 loop is CASRAGSYNSPLHF. In DNA, the CDR3 is TGTGCCAGCAGGGCAGGTTCCTATAATTCACCCCTCCACTTT. Full variable domain (outside the CDR3, taken from reference TRBV28 and TRBJ1-6): DVKVTQSSRYLVKRTGEKVFLECVQDMDHENMFWYRQDPGLGLRLIYFSYDVKMKEKGDIPEGYSVSREKKERFSLILESASTNQTSMYLCASRAGSYNSPLHFGNGTRLTVT.

As to this clonotype: One junction end disagrees with the germline gene, perhaps due to a read error. The chain is built from TRBV7-2 and TRBJ2-7; 10 bases are a match to TRBD2. Germline assignment: CDR1 SGHTA and CDR2 FQGNSA. This CDR3 comprises 14 residues. Here the CDR3 reads CASSLAGVDYEQYF. CDR3 in DNA: TGTGCCAGCAGCCTAGCGGGAGTAGACTACGAGCAGTACTTC.